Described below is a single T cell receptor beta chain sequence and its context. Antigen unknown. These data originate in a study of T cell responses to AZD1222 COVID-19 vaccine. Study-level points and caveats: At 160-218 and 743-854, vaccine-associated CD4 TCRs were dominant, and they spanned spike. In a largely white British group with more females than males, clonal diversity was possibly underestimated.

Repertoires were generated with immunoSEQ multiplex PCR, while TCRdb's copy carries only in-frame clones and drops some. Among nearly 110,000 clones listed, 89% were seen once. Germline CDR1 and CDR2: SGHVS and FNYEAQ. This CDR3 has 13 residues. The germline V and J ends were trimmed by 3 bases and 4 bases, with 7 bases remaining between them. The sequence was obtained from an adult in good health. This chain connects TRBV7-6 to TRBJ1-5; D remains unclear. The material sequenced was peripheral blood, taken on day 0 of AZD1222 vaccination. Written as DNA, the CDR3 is TGTGCCAGCAGCTTTCAGGATAATCAGCCCCAGCATTTT. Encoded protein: CASSFQDNQPQHF.